This T cell receptor beta chain was sequenced for a study of patients and donors after allogeneic stem cell transplantation. In TCRdb, the RT-PCR reads were re-called with MiXCR into one record per CDR3 protein. The sample includes 90,000 to 130,000 distinct CDR3 sequences, around 35% of them seen just once. The CDR3 covers 14 residues. From germline, CDR1 is DFQATT and CDR2 SNEGSKA (reference sequence). V was clipped by 0 bases and J by 1 base, with 7 bases between them. In this sample, this clonotype turned up a few times. The specimen sequenced was blood, either unsorted or a sorted T cell fraction (not recorded which). This TCR was recovered from a human donor who was either an allogeneic HSCT recipient or a stem cell or donor lymphocyte infusion donor (not recorded which). It is not recorded whose cells these are; they may come from a transplant donor. V usage is TRBV20-1 and J usage is TRBJ1-5; no definite D call. The CDR3 bases are TGCAGTGCTAGAGACAACCTAAGCAATCAGCCCCAGCATTTT. Protein product: CSARDNLSNQPQHF.